The text below deals with one TCR beta chain. This sample is drawn from a study of T cells after somatic rescue of genetic block. The table came from immunoSEQ multiplex PCR; TCRdb's copy has only in-frame clones and leaves some out. The table shows about 120,000 clones, with 90% to 95% occurring only once. Germline V gene sequence: CDR1 SSHAT, CDR2 FNYEAQ (reference sequence). The CDR3 is 13 residues long. Trimming shortened V by 3 bases and J by 5 bases, and 8 bases separated the two germline ends. This TCR was recovered from a woman aged 18 to 35. Sequences were obtained from peripheral blood mononuclear cells (PBMCs). V gene TRBV7-7 combines with J gene TRBJ2-1; D unclear. The CDR3: CASSFGPDNEQFF. CDR3 in DNA: TGTGCCAGCAGCTTTGGCCCCGACAATGAGCAGTTCTTC.